This T cell receptor beta chain was recorded in a study of blood T cell repertoires in COVID-19. Sequencing was performed with immunoSEQ multiplex PCR; in TCRdb, only in-frame clones are kept and a portion is missing. The sample shows about 130,000 clones, roughly 80% of them seen only once. V was clipped by 8 bases and J by 9 bases, with 15 bases between them. The CDR3 loop spans 12 amino acids. Enrollees, about 18 to 100 years old, lived in 25 or so US areas. Grouping used clinical history reported by participants in a survey and questionnaire. V usage is TRBV12-3 or TRBV12-4 and J usage is TRBJ2-3; a possible D gene is TRBD2 (7 bases). The TCR sequence derives from a man aged 45-65 years who had recovered from COVID-19. Sequencing was carried out using PBMCs or T cells enriched from blood (not recorded which). The CDR3 nucleotides are TGTGCCAGCGGCCCTGGGGGGGGCACGCAGTATTTT. Encoded protein: CASGPGGGTQYF.